One and the same sample provided the 23 T cell receptor beta chains below, sequenced in a study of T cell repertoires in cytomegalovirus infection. TCRdb re-derived calls from the reads in MiXCR, one entry per CDR3 protein. The sample lists around 500,000 distinct CDR3 sequences, more than 40% occurring once. The antigens of these receptors remain unknown. Sequenced material: cultured PBMCs, taken from culture after CMV antigen stimulation. These receptors all come from a human donor in good health (CMV status not recorded). Some clones in this sample may be carry-over from other donors' samples.

This sequence joins TRBV24-1 and TRBJ2-7; TRBD2 is a possible D gene (6 bases). The germline gives CDR1 KGHDR, CDR2 SFDVKD. The CDR3 covers 15 residues. The V and J ends lost 7 bases and 1 base respectively, with 16 bases between them. CDR3 residues: CATSSATGESYEQYF. In nucleotides, the CDR3 is TGTGCCACCAGCTCAGCCACGGGGGAGTCCTACGAGCAGTACTTC.

The rearrangement uses TRBV12-3 or TRBV12-4 and TRBJ1-1; D is uncertain. V was pared by 6 bases and J by 1 base, with 12 bases between. The CDR3 consists of 14 residues. The CDR3 sequence is CASRHTGGNTEAFF. In nucleotides, the CDR3 is TGTGCCAGCAGACACACGGGAGGGAACACTGAAGCTTTCTTT.

The chain's CDR3 is CASSQGPLWESSYNEQFF. The CDR3 region has the DNA TGCGCCAGCAGCCAAGGGCCCCTCTGGGAAAGCTCCTACAATGAGCAGTTCTTC. The genes are TRBV4-1 and TRBJ2-1, with no clear D. The germline CDR1 and CDR2 sequences are MGHRA and YSYEKL. This CDR3 is 18 amino acids long. Trimming cost V 1 base and J 0 bases, with 16 bases left between them.

This clonotype was counted a few times. The rearrangement links TRBV7-9 to TRBJ2-6; the D call may be TRBD1 or TRBD2 (6 bases each). The CDR3 runs 18 residues. From germline, CDR1 is SEHNR and CDR2 FQNEAQ (reference sequence). V was trimmed by 4 bases and J by 0 bases, leaving 16 bases between them. CDR3 region: CASSSLRDTTSGANVLTF. The CDR3 region has the DNA TGTGCCAGCAGCTCGCTGCGGGACACAACCTCTGGGGCCAACGTCCTGACTTTC.

This clonotype has just a few counts. This chain uses TRBV7-2 with TRBJ2-1; TRBD2 aligns across 14 bases. V trimming: 5 bases; J trimming: 9 bases; junction bases outside the gene matches: 9. Germline lookup yields CDR1 SGHTA and CDR2 FQGNSA. The CDR3 has 16 residues. The CDR3 nucleotides read TGTGCCAGCAGCAAAGCACCGGGACTAGCGGGAGCTGAGCAGTTCTTC. Amino acid sequence: CASSKAPGLAGAEQFF.

This clonotype was seen only a few times. CDR3 loop: CASRSQGGTEAFF. Written as DNA, the CDR3 is TGTGCCAGCAGGTCGCAGGGGGGGACTGAAGCTTTCTTT. This chain uses TRBV6-1 with TRBJ1-1; TRBD1 agrees at 7 bases. Germline values: CDR1 MNHNS, CDR2 SASEGT. Trimming took 6 bases from V and 5 from J; bases not matched to a gene: 6. The length of the CDR3 is 13 residues.

This clonotype was seen a few times. V and J are TRBV7-4 and TRBJ2-7; 9 nucleotides line up with TRBD2. The CDR3 loop spans 13 amino acids. J was trimmed by 5 bases and V by 5 bases; bases with no gene match: 4. Germline assignment: CDR1 SGHVT and CDR2 SQSDAQ. CDR3 region: CASSPGTSHEQYF. The CDR3 DNA follows: TGTGCCAGCAGCCCAGGGACTAGCCACGAGCAGTACTTC.

V gene TRBV12-3 or TRBV12-4 combines with J gene TRBJ1-2; the D gene is possibly TRBD1 (5 bases). The CDR3 loop spans 13 amino acids. The ends were cut back, 6 bases at V and 6 bases at J, with 14 bases in the middle. In nucleotides, the CDR3 is TGTGCCAGCAGCGCCGGGACGGCCGATGGCTACACCTTC. Protein product: CASSAGTADGYTF.

The chain joins TRBV7-9 to TRBJ2-1; 7 bases line up with TRBD2. Germline CDR1 SEHNR, CDR2 FQNEAQ (reference sequence). Trimming took 7 bases from V and 6 from J; bases not matched to a gene: 6. The CDR3 is 13 residues long. The CDR3 bases are TGTGCCAGCATCGGTCTAGCGGCCAATGAGCAGTTCTTC. Translation gives CASIGLAANEQFF.

The chain recombines TRBV7-2 with TRBJ2-1, with D unclear. CDR3 size: 15 residues. The germline V gene has CDR1 SGHTA and CDR2 FQGNSA. The ends were cut back, 4 bases at V and 0 bases at J, with 10 bases in the middle. In DNA, the CDR3 is TGTGCCAGCAGCTCGGGCGTGGGCTCCTACAATGAGCAGTTCTTC. This encodes CASSSGVGSYNEQFF.

The chain recombines TRBV7-9 with TRBJ2-5, with D possibly being TRBD1 (5 bases). Germline CDR1 reads SEHNR; CDR2 reads FQNEAQ (reference sequence). V lost 3 bases to trimming and J lost 1 base, with 9 bases between them. The CDR3 loop spans 14 amino acids. CDR3 sequence (DNA): TGTGCCAGCAGCTTTTCGACAGTCCAAGAGACCCAGTACTTC. It encodes CASSFSTVQETQYF. Together with reference TRBV7-9 and TRBJ2-5, the CDR3 gives the full variable domain: DTGVSQNPRHKITKRGQNVTFRCDPISEHNRLYWYRQTLGQGPEFLTYFQNEAQLEKSRLLSDRFSAERPKGSFSTLEIQRTEQGDSAMYLCASSFSTVQETQYFGPGTRLLVL.

V gene TRBV10-3 combines with J gene TRBJ2-1; weak D call: TRBD2 (5 bases). Germline CDR1 ENHRY, CDR2 SYGVKD. CDR3 length: 14 residues. Trimming removed 0 bases from V and 10 bases from J, with 13 bases in between. CDR3 residues: CAISESISTGEQFF. The CDR3 nucleotides are TGTGCCATCAGTGAGTCGATATCGACGGGGGAGCAGTTCTTC.

This sequence joins TRBV23-1 and TRBJ1-5; 9 bases agree with TRBD1. TRBV23-1 has ORF status, its function being uncertain. V dropped 0 bases and J dropped 5; count of bases not matched to a gene: 20. The CDR3 totals 21 residues. The CDR3 sequence is CASSQSSHITPRDRVHQPQHF. The CDR3 region has the DNA TGCGCCAGCAGTCAATCGTCCCACATCACTCCCCGGGACAGGGTACATCAGCCCCAGCATTTT.

V gene TRBV11-1 combines with J gene TRBJ2-3; D perhaps matches TRBD2 (6 bases). The CDR3 extends over 13 amino acids. V was cut by 1 base and J by 6 bases, with 8 bases left in between. The V gene's germline CDR1 is SGHAT and CDR2 FQDESV (reference sequence). CDR3 DNA: TGTGCCAGCAGCTTAGGACTAGGGGATACGCAGTATTTT. It encodes CASSLGLGDTQYF.

This clonotype has just a few counts. The rearrangement links TRBV7-2 to TRBJ2-2, with D unresolved. This CDR3 comprises 13 residues. In germline, CDR1 is SGHTA, CDR2 FQGNSA. The V and J ends lost 3 bases and 5 bases respectively, with 7 bases between them. In DNA, the CDR3 is TGTGCCAGCAGCTTTAGGGTGACCGGGGAGCTGTTTTTT. Its translation is CASSFRVTGELFF.

V and J are TRBV18 and TRBJ2-1; D gene uncertain. CDR1 and CDR2 (germline): KGHSH, LQKENI. The CDR3 extends over 15 amino acids. V was cut by 1 base and J by 0 bases, with 7 bases left in between. This chain's CDR3 is CASSPRGFSYNEQFF. CDR3 DNA sequence: TGTGCCAGCTCACCACGGGGTTTCTCCTACAATGAGCAGTTCTTC.

This clonotype appeared a few times. The chain combines TRBV6-5 with TRBJ1-5; 8 positions match TRBD1. J was trimmed by 9 bases and V by 5 bases; bases with no gene match: 6. Per the germline V gene, CDR1 is MNHEY and CDR2 is SVGAGI. The CDR3 totals 13 residues. CDR3: CASSAEQGVPQHF. DNA for the CDR3: TGTGCCAGCAGTGCCGAACAGGGGGTGCCCCAGCATTTT.

This clonotype came up a few times. The chain links TRBV6-2 or TRBV6-3 to TRBJ2-7, with 9 positions matching TRBD2. The CDR3 spans 17 residues. The junction had 6 bases not matched to a gene; V was cut back by 0 bases and J by 0 bases. The germline gives CDR1 MNHEY, CDR2 SVGEGT. The CDR3: CASSYSGTSRSSYEQYF. The CDR3 DNA reads TGTGCCAGCAGTTACTCGGGGACTAGCCGGAGCTCCTACGAGCAGTACTTC.

This clonotype has more than one count but fewer than ten. The V call is TRBV11-2, the J call TRBJ2-2; D gene unclear. Germline values: CDR1 SGHAT, CDR2 FQNNGV. Trimming shortened V by 3 bases and J by 2 bases, and 7 bases separated the two germline ends. This CDR3 has 14 amino acids. In nucleotides, the CDR3 is TGTGCCAGCAGCTTTTCTCACAACACCGGGGAGCTGTTTTTT. Residues: CASSFSHNTGELFF.

DNA for the CDR3: TGTGCCAGCAGCTCTGGAGTCGGGACTACTTCCTACAATGAGCAGTTCTTC. It translates to CASSSGVGTTSYNEQFF. The genes are TRBV7-9 and TRBJ2-1, with 7 bases lining up with TRBD2. The length of the CDR3 is 17 residues. V shed 4 bases, J shed 1 base, and the junction held 10 bases outside the gene matches. Germline-derived CDR1 and CDR2 are SEHNR and FQNEAQ (reference sequence).

This chain's CDR3 is CAISFQGWDGYTF. CDR3 DNA: TGTGCCATCAGCTTTCAAGGCTGGGATGGCTACACCTTC. The V call is TRBV10-3, the J call TRBJ1-2, with D hard to call. The CDR3 runs 13 residues. CDR1 and CDR2 from the germline V gene are ENHRY and SYGVKD. V lost 6 bases to trimming and J lost 6 bases, with 14 bases between them.

The table lists this clonotype with a count of one. V gene TRBV2 combines with J gene TRBJ2-7; 7 bases agree with TRBD2. V shed 1 base and J 6 bases; nucleotides not matched to a gene: 3. This CDR3 is built from 13 residues. Germline CDR1 reads SNHLY; CDR2 reads FYNNEI. For the CDR3, the DNA is TGTGCCAGCAGTGAAGGCGGGAGTCCCGAGCAGTACTTC. The encoded protein is CASSEGGSPEQYF.

The chain has TRBV12-3 or TRBV12-4 and TRBJ1-3; D may be TRBD1 (6 bases). The CDR3 runs to 15 residues. The ends were cut back, 6 bases at V and 4 bases at J, with 16 bases in the middle. CDR3 coding DNA: TGTGCCAGCAGCATACAACGGGGGCGGGGAAACACCATATATTTT. Translated: CASSIQRGRGNTIYF.